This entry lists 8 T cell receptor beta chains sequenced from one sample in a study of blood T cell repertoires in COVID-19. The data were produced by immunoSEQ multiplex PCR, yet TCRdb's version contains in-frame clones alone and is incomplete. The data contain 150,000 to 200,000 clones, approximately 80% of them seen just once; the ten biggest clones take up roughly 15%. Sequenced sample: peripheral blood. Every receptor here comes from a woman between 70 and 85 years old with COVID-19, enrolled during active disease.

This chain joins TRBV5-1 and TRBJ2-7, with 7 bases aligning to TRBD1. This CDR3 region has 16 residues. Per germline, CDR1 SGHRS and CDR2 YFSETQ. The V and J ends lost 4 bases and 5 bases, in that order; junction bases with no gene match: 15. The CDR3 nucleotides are TGCGCCAGCAGCCGACCAACGACAGGGACCCTCGACGAGCAGTACTTC. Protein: CASSRPTTGTLDEQYF.

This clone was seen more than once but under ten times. CDR3 coding DNA: TGTGCCAGCAGCATACGGACAGGGGGGACTGAAGCTTTCTTT. It yields the protein CASSIRTGGTEAFF. The chain carries TRBV9 and TRBJ1-1; TRBD1 aligns across 10 bases. With 4 bases clipped from V and 5 bases from J, the junction kept 5 bases outside the gene matches. The germline gives CDR1 SGDLS, CDR2 YYNGEE. The length of the CDR3 is 14 residues. The variable domain in full, completed from reference TRBV9 and TRBJ1-1, reads DSGVTQTPKHLITATGQRVTLRCSPRSGDLSVYWYQQSLDQGLQFLIQYYNGEERAKGNILERFSAQQFPDLHSELNLSSLELGDSALYFCASSIRTGGTEAFFGQGTRLTVV.

CDR3 region: CASGGTGGILGNTEAFF. The CDR3 DNA is TGTGCCAGCGGGGGGACAGGAGGCATTTTAGGGAACACTGAAGCTTTCTTT. The chain is built from TRBV27 and TRBJ1-1, with 8 bases identical to TRBD1. This CDR3 is 17 amino acids long. Germline CDR1 MNHEY, CDR2 SMNVEV (reference sequence). J lost 1 base, V lost 8 bases, and 15 bases had no gene match.

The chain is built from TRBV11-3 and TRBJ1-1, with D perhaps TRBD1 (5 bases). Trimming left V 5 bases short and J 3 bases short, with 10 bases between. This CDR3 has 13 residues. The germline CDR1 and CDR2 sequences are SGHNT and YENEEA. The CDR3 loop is CASSKQEYTEAFF. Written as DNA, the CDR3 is TGTGCCAGCAGCAAACAGGAGTACACTGAAGCTTTCTTT. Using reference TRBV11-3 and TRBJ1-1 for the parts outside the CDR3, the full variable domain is EAGVVQSPRYKIIEKKQPVAFWCNPISGHNTLYWYLQNLGQGPELLIRYENEEAVDDSQLPKDRFSAERLKGVDSTLKIQPAELGDSAVYLCASSKQEYTEAFFGQGTRLTVV.

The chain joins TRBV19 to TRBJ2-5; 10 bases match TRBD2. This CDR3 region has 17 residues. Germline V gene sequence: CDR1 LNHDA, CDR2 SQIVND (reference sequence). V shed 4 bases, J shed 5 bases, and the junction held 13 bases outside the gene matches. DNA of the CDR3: TGTGCCAGTAGTACACCCCTTCTAGCGGGAGAGGGGGAGACCCAGTACTTC. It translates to CASSTPLLAGEGETQYF.

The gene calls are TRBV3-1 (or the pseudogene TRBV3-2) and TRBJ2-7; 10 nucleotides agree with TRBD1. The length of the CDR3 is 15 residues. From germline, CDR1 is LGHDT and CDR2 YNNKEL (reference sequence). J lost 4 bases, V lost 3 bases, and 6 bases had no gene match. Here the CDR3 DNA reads TGTGCCAGCAGCCAGGTTGGGACAGGGGTTTACGAGCAGTACTTC. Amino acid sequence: CASSQVGTGVYEQYF.

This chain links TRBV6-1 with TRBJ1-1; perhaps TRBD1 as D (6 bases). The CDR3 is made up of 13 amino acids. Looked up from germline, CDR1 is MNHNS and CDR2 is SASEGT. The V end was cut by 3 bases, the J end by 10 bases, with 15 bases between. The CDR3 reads CASSEIPRGGAFF. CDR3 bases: TGTGCCAGCAGTGAGATCCCAAGAGGGGGAGCTTTCTTT.

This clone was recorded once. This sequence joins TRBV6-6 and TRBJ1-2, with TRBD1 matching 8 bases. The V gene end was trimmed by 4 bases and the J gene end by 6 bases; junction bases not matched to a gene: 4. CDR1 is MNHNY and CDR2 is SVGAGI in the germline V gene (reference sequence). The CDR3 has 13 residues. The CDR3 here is CASSLTGEDGYTF. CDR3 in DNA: TGTGCCAGCAGTTTGACAGGGGAGGATGGCTACACCTTC.